The clone carrying this T cell receptor (beta chain) was counted between two and nine times. TCRdb used MiXCR to reprocess the 5' RACE reads, holding one entry per CDR3 protein. This sample has around 500,000 distinct CDR3 sequences, with approximately 15% found just once. This entry comes from a study of identical twins. V dropped 8 bases and J dropped 0; count of bases not matched to a gene: 1. The germline V gene encodes CDR1 SNHLY and CDR2 FYNNEI. There are 13 residues in the CDR3. These data were likewise used in another study, on yellow fever vaccine responses in identical twins.

What was sequenced was CD4+ T cells sorted from blood. V gene TRBV2 combines with J gene TRBJ1-5; TRBD1 matches 7 bases. The TCR originated in a woman aged 18 to 35 in good health. DNA for the CDR3: TGTGCCAGCGACAGGGTTAGCAATCAGCCCCAGCATTTT. It is translated as CASDRVSNQPQHF.